These T cell receptor beta chains were read from a single sample in a study of blood T cell repertoires in COVID-19. Here immunoSEQ multiplex PCR was the method, and the copy in TCRdb shows in-frame clones only, minus some. The sample lists 52,000 or so clones, approximately 90% occurring once. The sequencing sample was made of peripheral blood. All receptors derive from a human donor in a cohort sampled during active COVID-19. Both conserved end residues are part of each CDR3. D genes are given only for firm matches. The listing skips clone size in some rows; elsewhere it reads once, few, many or a size class.

CASSHRGYEQYF,TGTGCCAGCAGCCACAGGGGTTACGAGCAGTACTTC,TRBV7-9,TRBD1,few,TRBJ2-7
CASSKGEGSLYGYTF,TGTGCCAGCAGCAAAGGGGAGGGCTCCCTATATGGCTACACCTTC,TRBV11-2,NA,NA,TRBJ1-2
CASSSTPSGTQETQYF,TGCGCCAGCAGCTCCACCCCTAGCGGAACCCAAGAGACCCAGTACTTC,TRBV5-1,TRBD2,NA,TRBJ2-5
CASSLRQGNQPQHF,TGTGCCAGCAGCTTACGACAGGGCAATCAGCCCCAGCATTTT,TRBV7-8,NA,NA,TRBJ1-5
CASSNGLAWNEQFF,TGTGCCAGCAGCAACGGCCTAGCGTGGAATGAGCAGTTCTTC,TRBV11-1,NA,many,TRBJ2-1
CSVEVGQGAGELFF,TGCAGCGTTGAAGTGGGACAGGGGGCCGGGGAGCTGTTTTTT,TRBV29-1,TRBD1,NA,TRBJ2-2
CASSYGQFNEKLFF,TGTGCCAGCAGTTACGGCCAGTTCAATGAAAAACTGTTTTTT,TRBV6-5,NA,NA,TRBJ1-4
CASREGLAPTYEQYF,TGTGCCAGCAGGGAAGGGCTAGCACCTACCTACGAGCAGTACTTC,TRBV2,NA,NA,TRBJ2-7
CASALGLAKTQYF,TGTGCCTCCGCCCTCGGGCTAGCGAAGACCCAGTACTTC,TRBV27,NA,NA,TRBJ2-5
CASSQDAGQPHF,TGTGCCAGCAGCCAAGATGCGGGACAGCCCCACTTC,TRBV3-1/TRBV3-2,NA,NA,TRBJ2-7
CASSLQGQTEAFF,TGCGCCAGCAGCTTACAGGGGCAGACTGAAGCTTTCTTT,TRBV5-1,TRBD1,NA,TRBJ1-1
CASSSGSEQYF,TGTGCCAGCAGCTCCGGTTCCGAGCAGTACTTC,TRBV7-8,NA,NA,TRBJ2-7
CASSYSAGTPTDTQYF,TGTGCCAGCAGTTACTCAGCGGGGACGCCCACAGATACGCAGTATTTT,TRBV6-5,TRBD2,NA,TRBJ2-3
CASGQGWYEQYF,TGTGCCAGCGGACAGGGTTGGTACGAGCAGTACTTC,TRBV2,TRBD1,NA,TRBJ2-7
CASSQGWGADSPLHF,TGTGCCAGCAGCCAAGGGTGGGGAGCCGATTCACCCCTCCACTTT,TRBV3-1/TRBV3-2,NA,NA,TRBJ1-6
CASQSLGAGGLGYTF,TGTGCCAGTCAGTCCCTAGGGGCAGGGGGACTTGGCTACACCTTC,TRBV27,TRBD1,NA,TRBJ1-2
CASSLGLGTGSNEKLFF,TGCGCCAGCAGCTTAGGCTTGGGGACAGGTTCTAATGAAAAACTGTTTTTT,TRBV5-1,TRBD1,NA,TRBJ1-4
CASSQEPHRGGAGTQYF,TGTGCCAGCAGCCAAGAACCCCATCGAGGGGGGGCGGGGACCCAGTACTTC,TRBV3-1/TRBV3-2,NA,NA,TRBJ2-5
CASSPDPGQGRDNEQFF,TGTGCCAGCAGCCCGGACCCGGGACAGGGGAGAGACAATGAGCAGTTCTTC,TRBV7-9,TRBD1,NA,TRBJ2-1
CASSAGQGSHTGELFF,TGTGCCAGCTCCGCGGGACAGGGGTCTCACACCGGGGAGCTGTTTTTT,TRBV18,TRBD1,NA,TRBJ2-2
CASSLFRDREGNQPQHF,TGTGCCAGCAGCCTTTTCCGGGACAGGGAGGGAAATCAGCCCCAGCATTTT,TRBV21-1,NA,NA,TRBJ1-5
CASSPGTSGYEQYF,TGTGCCAGCTCACCAGGGACTAGCGGGTACGAGCAGTACTTC,TRBV18,TRBD2,NA,TRBJ2-7
CASSGGPRTSDTDTQYF,TGTGCCAGCAGTGGGGGCCCGCGGACTAGCGACACAGATACGCAGTATTTT,TRBV6-1,TRBD2,once,TRBJ2-3
CASSLSGGATDTQYF,TGTGCCAGCAGCCTTAGCGGGGGGGCCACAGATACGCAGTATTTT,TRBV2,TRBD2,NA,TRBJ2-3
CATGTGGNIQYF,TGTGCCACCGGGACTGGCGGAAACATTCAGTACTTC,TRBV10-3,NA,NA,TRBJ2-4
CASSLGTTGGRQMNTEAFF,TGTGCCAGCAGCTTGGGTACGACAGGGGGTAGACAAATGAACACTGAAGCTTTCTTT,TRBV5-4,TRBD1,NA,TRBJ1-1
CASSNRDRGQSEQYF,TGTGCCAGCAGCAATCGGGACAGGGGGCAAAGCGAGCAGTACTTC,TRBV21-1,NA,NA,TRBJ2-7
CASTLGAGGQYEQYF,TGTGCCAGCACTCTCGGGGCGGGAGGGCAATACGAGCAGTACTTC,TRBV6-6,TRBD2,NA,TRBJ2-7
CASRLVGELFF,TGTGCCAGCAGACTCGTAGGGGAGCTGTTTTTT,TRBV12-3/TRBV12-4,NA,NA,TRBJ2-2
CASSLLARDRHNEQFF,TGTGCCAGCAGCTTACTTGCAAGGGACAGACACAATGAGCAGTTCTTC,TRBV3-1/TRBV3-2,TRBD1,NA,TRBJ2-1
CASRTGTAAYGYTF,TGTGCCAGCAGGACCGGGACAGCGGCGTATGGCTACACCTTC,TRBV13,TRBD1,NA,TRBJ1-2
CASSQGPSGDSGNTIYF,TGTGCCAGCAGCCAAGGCCCATCAGGGGATTCTGGAAACACCATATATTTT,TRBV4-2,NA,NA,TRBJ1-3
CASSIGVQGYSNQPQHF,TGTGCCAGTAGTATAGGGGTCCAGGGGTATAGCAATCAGCCCCAGCATTTT,TRBV19,NA,NA,TRBJ1-5
CASSPQGDNEQFF,TGCGCCAGCAGCCCACAGGGTGACAATGAGCAGTTCTTC,TRBV5-1,NA,NA,TRBJ2-1
CASSLPTFGANVLTF,TGTGCCAGCAGCCTTCCGACTTTTGGGGCCAACGTCCTGACTTTC,TRBV16,NA,NA,TRBJ2-6
CSVLLQANYGYTF,TGCAGCGTTCTCCTACAGGCTAACTATGGCTACACCTTC,TRBV29-1,NA,NA,TRBJ1-2
CASSPPERTGRGQFF,TGTGCCAGCAGTCCCCCCGAACGGACAGGCCGGGGGCAGTTCTTC,TRBV28,TRBD1,NA,TRBJ2-1
CASSPSASSYNEQFF,TGCGCCAGCAGCCCTAGCGCGAGCTCCTACAATGAGCAGTTCTTC,TRBV5-1,NA,once,TRBJ2-1
CASSLDPRGYYGYTF,TGTGCCAGCAGCTTAGACCCCAGAGGGTACTATGGCTACACCTTC,TRBV11-2,NA,NA,TRBJ1-2